This TCR beta chain was recorded in a study of blood T cells in healthy people across ages (dated by TCRdb to between 2015 and 2017). Some background on the complete study: In model experiments, template switching captured roughly one uniquely barcoded TCR beta cDNA molecule for every two T cells. To track age-related changes in TCR beta repertoire diversity, the study relied on deep sequencing normalized with unique cDNA molecular identifiers. The donors were divided into four age groups: young (average about 15 years), middle-aged (around 41), aged (about 60) and long-lived (roughly 82). Using the same blood draw, the study looked at two additional independent replicas of 1 million unique cDNA reads for two donors, one aged 18 to 30 and the other aged 80 or older. To avoid experimental bias, donors of different ages were randomly spread across the sequencing lanes. What the authors observed across the whole study: Total diversity estimates from one million sequenced T cells were considered lower bounds and underestimates. The long-lived group showed more naive CD4+ T cells, fewer expanded clones and increased TCR diversity than the aged group, suggesting age selection. Because the CMV infection status of the donors was unknown, age-related changes in expanded clonotypes may potentially have been confounded. As age increased, observed TCR beta diversity per million T cells dropped in a roughly linear way, and a significant reduction was already evident by age 40. Conclusive comparison of naive and antigen-experienced compartments was prevented by the profiling of bulk unsorted PBMCs. Observed TCR beta diversity correlated strongly with the percentage of naive T cells measured by flow cytometry.

Systemically healthy Caucasian individuals from Russia, approximately 39 in total and aged about 6 to 100 years, were included as donors. Each donor gave approximately 10 milliliters of peripheral blood, collected into EDTA-treated Vacutainer tubes. Ficoll-Paque density-gradient centrifugation was used to isolate PBMCs, with at least 7 million obtained per sample. Total RNA, at least 5 micrograms per sample, was extracted from PBMCs with Trizol reagent. For every donor, an aliquot of PBMCs went through flow cytometry to measure the percentages of naive CD45RAhigh/CD27high T cells. From a lookup of the germline V gene, CDR1 and CDR2 are SGHTA and FQGNSA. Cut back by 4 bases and 1 base, the V and J ends lie 8 bases apart. The CDR3 holds 14 amino acids from the cysteine to the phenylalanine. Of the read, only the CDR3 DNA is kept; its 42 bases are in frame from base 1. Concerning this clonotype: This clone's antigen is unknown. Nothing much larger sits one base from this clone, and base qualities are not available.

The method behind the library was 5' RACE. TCRdb records Illumina HiSeq 2500 as the sequencer. A second PCR of 7 to 11 cycles was run with a J-beta primer mix and a sample-barcoded 5' primer. A unique molecular identifier was introduced onto each TCR beta cDNA molecule by a template-switch 5' adaptor carrying 12 random nucleotides. At least 2.5 million CDR3-containing paired-end reads were obtained from each sample. The Mint cDNA synthesis kit, primed by a TRBC-specific oligonucleotide, was used to synthesize first-strand cDNA from all RNA. After uracil-DNA glycosylase treatment, a first 18-cycle PCR used universal primers M1SS and BC2_uni_R on all cDNA. In the paper's pipeline: Each sample was normalized by randomly selecting 1 million high-quality reads, each carrying a distinct molecular identifier. Reads with shared molecular identifiers were discarded instead of being binned into consensus sequences. MiTCR, set to a Q25 quality threshold and the strictest error-elimination algorithm, was used for CDR3 identification, clonotype clustering and error correction. A nonparametric unseen species model with Euler transformation was used to estimate lower-bound total TCR beta diversity. TCRdb reran the public reads through fastp at Q25 and MiXCR, keeping productive beta chains. Rows are unified per CDR3 protein, each entry keeping the most common DNA and genes. The V and J calls here are based on TCRdb, not the publication. In this sample the table shows 710,000 or so distinct CDR3 sequences, approximately 21% of which occur a single time. Under 25% of the sample comes from the top ten.

Sample: blood. Recombination connected TRBV7-2 to TRBJ2-4; the D segment might be TRBD1 or TRBD2, since each matches 5 bases. The receptor was isolated from a man in his sixties or seventies in good health. The DNA sequence is given as TGTGCCAGCAGCTGGGACGTTGCCAAAAACATTCAGTACTTC. It encodes CASSWDVAKNIQYF. Beyond the CDR3, the reference TRBV7-2 and TRBJ2-4 genes provide the residues; the full variable domain reads: GAGVSQSPSNKVTEKGKDVELRCDPISGHTALYWYRQSLGQGLEFLIYFQGNSAPDKSGLPSDRFSAERTGGSVSTLTIQRTQQEDSAVYLCASSWDVAKNIQYFGAGTRLSVL.